This T cell receptor beta chain was profiled in a study of blood T cell repertoires in COVID-19. As for the study in general: Acute and convalescent COVID-19 samples came from the United States, Italy and Spain. T cells, B-cell-depleted T cells, or PBMCs supplied cDNA or gDNA.

Original processing methods: Estimated nucleated cell counts came from reference gene primer amplification. Produced via immunoSEQ multiplex PCR; TCRdb's table is partial and in-frame only. The DNA gave D and trimming, while V, J and clone size come from that table. The sample shows 160,000 or so clones, approximately 86% of them seen only once. CDR1 is MNHEY, CDR2 SMNVEV, per germline (reference sequence). Trimming shortened V by 8 bases and J by 3 bases, and 13 bases separated the two germline ends. The CDR3 is 14 residues long. This clonotype was sampled from a woman in her forties or fifties with acute or convalescent COVID-19. This chain connects TRBV27 to TRBJ1-4; D might be TRBD1 (6 bases). Material: peripheral blood. In DNA, the CDR3 is TGTGCCAGCGGGGGCGTGGGGTCTAATGAAAAACTGTTTTTT. Its translation: CASGGVGSNEKLFF.